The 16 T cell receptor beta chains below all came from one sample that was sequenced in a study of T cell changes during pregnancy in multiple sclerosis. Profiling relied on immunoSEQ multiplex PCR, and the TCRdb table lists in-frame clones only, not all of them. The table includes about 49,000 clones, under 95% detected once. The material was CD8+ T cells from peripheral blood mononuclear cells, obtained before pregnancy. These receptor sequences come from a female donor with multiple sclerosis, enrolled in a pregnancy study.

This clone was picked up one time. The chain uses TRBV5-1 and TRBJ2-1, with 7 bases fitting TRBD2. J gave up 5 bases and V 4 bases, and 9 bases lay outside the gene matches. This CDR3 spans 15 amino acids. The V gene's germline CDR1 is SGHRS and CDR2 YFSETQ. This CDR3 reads CASSRGLGGNNEQFF. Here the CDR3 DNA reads TGCGCCAGCAGCCGCGGACTAGGAGGTAACAATGAGCAGTTCTTC. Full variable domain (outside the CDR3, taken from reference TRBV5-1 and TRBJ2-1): KAGVTQTPRYLIKTRGQQVTLSCSPISGHRSVSWYQQTPGQGLQFLFEYFSETQRNKGNFPGRFSGRQFSNSRSEMNVSTLELGDSALYLCASSRGLGGNNEQFFGPGTRLTVL.

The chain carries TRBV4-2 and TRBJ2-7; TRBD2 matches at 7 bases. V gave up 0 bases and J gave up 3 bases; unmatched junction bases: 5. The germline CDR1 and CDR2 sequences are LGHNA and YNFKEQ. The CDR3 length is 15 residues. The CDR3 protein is CASSQERLADYEQYF. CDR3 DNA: TGTGCCAGCAGCCAAGAGAGGCTAGCGGACTACGAGCAGTACTTC.

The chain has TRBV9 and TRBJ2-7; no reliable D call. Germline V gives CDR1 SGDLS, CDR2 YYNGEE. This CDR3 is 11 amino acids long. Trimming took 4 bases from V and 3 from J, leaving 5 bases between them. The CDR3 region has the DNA TGTGCCAGCAGCCCCCTCTACGAGCAGTACTTC. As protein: CASSPLYEQYF.

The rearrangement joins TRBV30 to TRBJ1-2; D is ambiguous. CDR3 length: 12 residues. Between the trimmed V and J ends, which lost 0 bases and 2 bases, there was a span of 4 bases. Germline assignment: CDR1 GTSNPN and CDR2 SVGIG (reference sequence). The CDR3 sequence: CAWSVSNYGYTF. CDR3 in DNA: TGTGCCTGGAGTGTAAGCAACTATGGCTACACCTTC.

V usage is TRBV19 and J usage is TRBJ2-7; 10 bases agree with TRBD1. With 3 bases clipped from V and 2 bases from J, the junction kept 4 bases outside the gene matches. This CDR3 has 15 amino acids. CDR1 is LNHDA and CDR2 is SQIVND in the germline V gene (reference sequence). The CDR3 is CASSIGTGATYEQYF. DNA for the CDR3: TGTGCCAGTAGTATCGGGACAGGGGCCACCTACGAGCAGTACTTC.

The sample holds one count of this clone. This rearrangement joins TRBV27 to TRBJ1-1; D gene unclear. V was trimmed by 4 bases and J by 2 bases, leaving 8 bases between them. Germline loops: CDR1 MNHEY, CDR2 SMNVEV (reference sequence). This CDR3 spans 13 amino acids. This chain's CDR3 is CASSWGVNTEAFF. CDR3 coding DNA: TGTGCCAGCAGTTGGGGAGTAAACACTGAAGCTTTCTTT.

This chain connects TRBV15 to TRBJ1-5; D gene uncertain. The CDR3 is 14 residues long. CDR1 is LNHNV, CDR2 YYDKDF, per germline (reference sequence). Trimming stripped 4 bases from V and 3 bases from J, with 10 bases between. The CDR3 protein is CATSMDFFNQPQHF. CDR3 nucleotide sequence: TGTGCCACCAGCATGGACTTTTTCAATCAGCCCCAGCATTTT.

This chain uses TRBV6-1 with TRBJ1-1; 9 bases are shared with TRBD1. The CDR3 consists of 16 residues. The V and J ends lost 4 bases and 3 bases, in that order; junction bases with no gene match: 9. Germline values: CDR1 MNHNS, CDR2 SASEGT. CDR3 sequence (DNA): TGTGCCAGCAGTGGGGAATTCGACAGGGGGGACACTGAAGCTTTCTTT. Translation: CASSGEFDRGDTEAFF.

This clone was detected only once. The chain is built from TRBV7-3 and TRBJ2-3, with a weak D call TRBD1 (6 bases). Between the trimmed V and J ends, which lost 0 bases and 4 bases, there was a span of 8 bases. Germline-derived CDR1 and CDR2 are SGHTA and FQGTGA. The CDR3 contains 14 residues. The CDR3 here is CASSLTGGPDTQYF. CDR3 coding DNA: TGTGCCAGCAGCTTAACAGGGGGTCCAGATACGCAGTATTTT.

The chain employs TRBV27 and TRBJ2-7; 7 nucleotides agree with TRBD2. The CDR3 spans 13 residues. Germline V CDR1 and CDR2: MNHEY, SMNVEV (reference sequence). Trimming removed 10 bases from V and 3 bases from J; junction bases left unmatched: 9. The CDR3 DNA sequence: TGTGCCACCCGGGGAGGGGCAGGCTACGAGCAGTACTTC. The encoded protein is CATRGGAGYEQYF.

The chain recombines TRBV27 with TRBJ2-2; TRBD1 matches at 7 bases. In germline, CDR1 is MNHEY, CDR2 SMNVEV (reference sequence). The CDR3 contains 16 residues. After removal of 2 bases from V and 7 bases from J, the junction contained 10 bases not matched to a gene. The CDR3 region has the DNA TGTGCCAGCAGTTTAGCACCTACAGGGGCTGGCGGGGAGCTGTTTTTT. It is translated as CASSLAPTGAGGELFF.

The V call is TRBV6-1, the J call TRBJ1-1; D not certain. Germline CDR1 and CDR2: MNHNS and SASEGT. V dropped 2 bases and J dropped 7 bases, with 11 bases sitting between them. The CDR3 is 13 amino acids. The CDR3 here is CASSESVWFEAFF. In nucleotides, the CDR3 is TGTGCCAGCAGTGAAAGCGTATGGTTTGAAGCTTTCTTT.

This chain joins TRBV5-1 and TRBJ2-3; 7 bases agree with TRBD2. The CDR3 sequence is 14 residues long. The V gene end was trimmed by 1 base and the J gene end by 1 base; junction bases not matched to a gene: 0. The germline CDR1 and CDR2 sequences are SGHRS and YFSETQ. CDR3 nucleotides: TGCGCCAGCAGCTTGACTAGCGGCACAGATACGCAGTATTTT. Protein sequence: CASSLTSGTDTQYF.

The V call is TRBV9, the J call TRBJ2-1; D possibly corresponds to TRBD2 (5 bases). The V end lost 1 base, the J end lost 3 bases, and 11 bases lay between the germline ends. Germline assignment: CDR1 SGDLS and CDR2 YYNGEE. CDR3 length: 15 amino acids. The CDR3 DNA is TGTGCCAGCAGCGTAAGCGGAAAAGACTACAATGAGCAGTTCTTC. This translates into CASSVSGKDYNEQFF.

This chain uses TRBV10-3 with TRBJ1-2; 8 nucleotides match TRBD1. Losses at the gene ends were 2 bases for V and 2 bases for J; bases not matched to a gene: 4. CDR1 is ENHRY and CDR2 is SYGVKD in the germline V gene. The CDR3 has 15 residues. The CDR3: CAISEEDRANYGYTF. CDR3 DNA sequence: TGTGCCATCAGTGAGGAGGACAGGGCCAACTATGGCTACACCTTC.

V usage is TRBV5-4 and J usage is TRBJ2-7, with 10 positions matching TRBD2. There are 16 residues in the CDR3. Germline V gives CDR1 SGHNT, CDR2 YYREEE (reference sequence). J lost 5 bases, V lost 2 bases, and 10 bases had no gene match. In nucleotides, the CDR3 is TGTGCCAGCAGCTTTTCTAGCGGGAGTTTTAGCGACGAGCAGTACTTC. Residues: CASSFSSGSFSDEQYF.